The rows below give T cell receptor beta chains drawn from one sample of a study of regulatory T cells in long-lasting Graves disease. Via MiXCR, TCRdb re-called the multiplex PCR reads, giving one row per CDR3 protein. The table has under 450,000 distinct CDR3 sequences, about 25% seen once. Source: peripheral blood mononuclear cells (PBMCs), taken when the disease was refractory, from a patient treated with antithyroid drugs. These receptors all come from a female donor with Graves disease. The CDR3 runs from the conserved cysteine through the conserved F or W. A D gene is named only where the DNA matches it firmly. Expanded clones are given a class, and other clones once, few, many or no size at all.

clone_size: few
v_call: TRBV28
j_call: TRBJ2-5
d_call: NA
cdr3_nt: TGTGCCAGCAGGTACCTCCTACAGACGACCCAGTACTTC
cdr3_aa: CASRYLLQTTQYF

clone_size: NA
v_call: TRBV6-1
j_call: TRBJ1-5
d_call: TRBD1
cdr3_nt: TGTGCCAGCAAGGCGACAGGGGTTAGCAATCAGCCCCAGCATTTT
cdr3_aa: CASKATGVSNQPQHF

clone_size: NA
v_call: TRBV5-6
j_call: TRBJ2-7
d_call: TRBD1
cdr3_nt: TGTGCCAGCAGCGGGGGACAGAGAAGCTCCTACGAGCAGTACTTC
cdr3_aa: CASSGGQRSSYEQYF

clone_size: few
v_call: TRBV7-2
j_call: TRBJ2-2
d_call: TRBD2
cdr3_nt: TGTGCCAGCAGCCCCCGACTAGCGGGAGTGGCCGGGGAGCTGTTTTTT
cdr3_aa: CASSPRLAGVAGELFF

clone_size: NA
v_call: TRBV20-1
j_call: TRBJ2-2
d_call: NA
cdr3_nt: TGCAGTGTTTCTACTACCGGGCTTCACACCGGGGAGCTGTTTTTT
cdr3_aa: CSVSTTGLHTGELFF

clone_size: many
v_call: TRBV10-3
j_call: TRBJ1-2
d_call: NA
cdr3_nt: TGTGCCATCAGTGAGGCGTTATATGGCTACACCTTC
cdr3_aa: CAISEALYGYTF

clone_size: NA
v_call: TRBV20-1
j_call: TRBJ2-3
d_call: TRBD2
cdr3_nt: TGCAGTGCTAGAGATGGGCGGGAGCGGGTAGATACGCAGTATTTT
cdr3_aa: CSARDGRERVDTQYF

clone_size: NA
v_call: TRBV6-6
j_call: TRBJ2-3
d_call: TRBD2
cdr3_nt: TGTGCCAGCAGTTACTCGACTAGCGGGAGTACCCTCACCCTCACAGATACGCAGTATTTT
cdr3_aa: CASSYSTSGSTLTLTDTQYF

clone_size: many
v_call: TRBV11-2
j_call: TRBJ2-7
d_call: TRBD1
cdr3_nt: TGTGCCAGCAGCTTAGGGGACAGGGTTTCGAGCTCCTACGAGCAGTACTTC
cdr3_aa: CASSLGDRVSSSYEQYF

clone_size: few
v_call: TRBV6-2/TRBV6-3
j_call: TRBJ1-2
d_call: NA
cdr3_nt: TGTGCCAGCAGTTCCGCTGGGGGCTATGGCTACACCTTC
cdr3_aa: CASSSAGGYGYTF

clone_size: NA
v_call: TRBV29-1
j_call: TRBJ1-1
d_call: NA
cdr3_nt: TGCAGCGCACTGGTGACAGTTAACACTGAAGCTTTCTTT
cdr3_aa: CSALVTVNTEAFF

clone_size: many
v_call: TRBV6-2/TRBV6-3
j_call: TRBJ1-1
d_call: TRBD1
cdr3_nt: TGTGCCAGCAGTGGGGGACAGGGGTTATTCAACACTGAAGCTTTCTTT
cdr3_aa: CASSGGQGLFNTEAFF

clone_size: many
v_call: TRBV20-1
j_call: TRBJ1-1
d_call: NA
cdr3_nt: TGCAGTGCTCCATCCAGTGGTGAAGCTTTCTTT
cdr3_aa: CSAPSSGEAFF

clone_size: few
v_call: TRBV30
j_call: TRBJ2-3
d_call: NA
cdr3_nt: TGTGCCTGGAGTGGGGACTCTTTCCGCACAGATACGCAGTATTTT
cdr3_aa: CAWSGDSFRTDTQYF

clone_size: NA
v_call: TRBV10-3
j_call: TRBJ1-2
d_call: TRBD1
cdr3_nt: TGTGCCATCAGTGAGCCCCCCCGGACAGGGGGCTATGGCTACACCTTC
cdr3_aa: CAISEPPRTGGYGYTF

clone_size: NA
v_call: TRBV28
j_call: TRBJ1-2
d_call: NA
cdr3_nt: TGTGCCAGCAGTCTTATACGGCGCATTACCTATGGCTACACCTTC
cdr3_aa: CASSLIRRITYGYTF

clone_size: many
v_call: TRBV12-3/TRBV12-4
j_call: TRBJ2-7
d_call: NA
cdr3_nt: TGTGCCAGCAGTTCTTTTCCAGTCATAGCGAGTCCTAGCTACGAGCAGTACTTC
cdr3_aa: CASSSFPVIASPSYEQYF

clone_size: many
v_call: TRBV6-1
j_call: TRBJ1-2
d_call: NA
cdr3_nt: TGTGCCAGCATGGGGGATGGCTACACCTTC
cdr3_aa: CASMGDGYTF

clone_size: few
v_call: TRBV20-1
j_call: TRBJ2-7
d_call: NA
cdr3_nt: TGCAGTGCTAGAGTCCCCGGGGGCGCCTCCTACGAGCAGTACTTC
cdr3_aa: CSARVPGGASYEQYF

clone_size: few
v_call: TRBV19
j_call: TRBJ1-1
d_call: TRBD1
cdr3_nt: TGTGCAAGTAAGACAGGGGCGAACACTGAAGCTTTCTTT
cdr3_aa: CASKTGANTEAFF

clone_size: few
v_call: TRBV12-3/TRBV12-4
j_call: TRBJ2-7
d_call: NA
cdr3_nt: TGTGCCAGCAGTTTAGATGGGGACGAGCAGTACTTC
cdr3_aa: CASSLDGDEQYF

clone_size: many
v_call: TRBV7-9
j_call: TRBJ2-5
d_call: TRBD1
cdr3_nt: TGTGCCAGCAGCTGGACAGGGGAAGTGGAGACCCAGTACTTC
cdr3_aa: CASSWTGEVETQYF

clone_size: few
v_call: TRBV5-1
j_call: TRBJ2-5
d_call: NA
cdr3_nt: TGCGCCAGCAGAGGAGGGAGAAGCTCACAAGAGACCCAGTACTTC
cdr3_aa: CASRGGRSSQETQYF

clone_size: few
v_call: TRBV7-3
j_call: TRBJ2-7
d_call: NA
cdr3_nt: TGTGCCAGCAGCTTAAAACGCGGTGGCGAGCAGTACTTC
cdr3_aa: CASSLKRGGEQYF

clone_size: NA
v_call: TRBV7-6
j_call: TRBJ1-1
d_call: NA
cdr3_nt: TGTGCCAGCAGCTCACCGGAGGGGGAAGAGACTGAAGCTTTCTTT
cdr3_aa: CASSSPEGEETEAFF

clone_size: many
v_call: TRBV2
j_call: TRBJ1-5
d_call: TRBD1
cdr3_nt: TGTGCCAGCAGCGGACAGGGCCGTCATCAGCCCCAGCATTTT
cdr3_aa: CASSGQGRHQPQHF

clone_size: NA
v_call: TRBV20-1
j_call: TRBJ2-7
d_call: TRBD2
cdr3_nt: TGCAGTGCTCGCGAACTAGCGGGGGTGAGCTCCTACGAGCAGTACTTC
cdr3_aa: CSARELAGVSSYEQYF

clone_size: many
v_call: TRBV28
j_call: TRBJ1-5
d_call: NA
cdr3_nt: TGTGCCAGCAGTCCCCCCGACGACAGGTATAGCAATCAGCCCCAGCATTTT
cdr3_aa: CASSPPDDRYSNQPQHF

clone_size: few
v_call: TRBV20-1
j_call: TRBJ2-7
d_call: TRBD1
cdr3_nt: TGCAGTGCTAGGCCCGGGACAGGGGTTTACGAGCGGTACTTC
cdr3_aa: CSARPGTGVYERYF

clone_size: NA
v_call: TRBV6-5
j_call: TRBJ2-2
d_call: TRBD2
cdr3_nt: TGTGCCAGCAGTTACCGAGCGGGACTCACCGGGGAGCTGTTTTTT
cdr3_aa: CASSYRAGLTGELFF

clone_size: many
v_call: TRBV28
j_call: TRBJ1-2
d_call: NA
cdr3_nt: TGTGCCAGCAGTTCTTTGGCCACCGGCAGGGGAGGCTACACCTTC
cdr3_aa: CASSSLATGRGGYTF

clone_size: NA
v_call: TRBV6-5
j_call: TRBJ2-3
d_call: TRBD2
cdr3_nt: TGTGCCAGCAGTTACTCCGCTCGACTAGCGGGAGGGACAGATACGCAGTATTTT
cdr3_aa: CASSYSARLAGGTDTQYF

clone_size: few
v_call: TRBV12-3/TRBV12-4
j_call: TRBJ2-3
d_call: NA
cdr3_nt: TGTGCCAGCAGTTTATCTGCCCCCACAGATACGCAGTATTTT
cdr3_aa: CASSLSAPTDTQYF

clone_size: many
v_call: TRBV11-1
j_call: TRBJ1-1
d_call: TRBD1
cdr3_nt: TGTGCCAGCAGCCGACGAATGACAGGGGGAAACACTGAAGCTTTCTTT
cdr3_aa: CASSRRMTGGNTEAFF

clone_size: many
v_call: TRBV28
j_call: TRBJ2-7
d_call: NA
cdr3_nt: TGTGCCAGCAGTTTTGTACATATCTCCTACGAGCAGTACTTC
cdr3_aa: CASSFVHISYEQYF

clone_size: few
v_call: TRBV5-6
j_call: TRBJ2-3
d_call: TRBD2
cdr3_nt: TGTGCCAGCAGCCGAAGACTAGCGGGAGTTGAGCGGACAGATACGCAGTATTTT
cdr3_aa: CASSRRLAGVERTDTQYF

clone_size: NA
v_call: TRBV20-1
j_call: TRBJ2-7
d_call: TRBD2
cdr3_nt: TGCAGTGCAGTAGCGGGAGTAGCGGACGAGCAGTACTTC
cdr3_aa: CSAVAGVADEQYF

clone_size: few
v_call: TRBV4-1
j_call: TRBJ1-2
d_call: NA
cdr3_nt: TGCGCCAGCAGCCAAGACAGGGACGGAGATAACTATGGCTACACCTTC
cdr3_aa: CASSQDRDGDNYGYTF

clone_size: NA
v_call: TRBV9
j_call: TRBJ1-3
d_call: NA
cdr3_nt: TGTGCCAGCAGCGTAGATACAGGTACTGGAAACACCATATATTTT
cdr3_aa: CASSVDTGTGNTIYF

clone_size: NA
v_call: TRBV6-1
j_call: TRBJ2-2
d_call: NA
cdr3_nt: TGTGCCAGCAGAACTCGGGGTTTGGGCACCGGGGAGCTGTTTTTT
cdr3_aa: CASRTRGLGTGELFF

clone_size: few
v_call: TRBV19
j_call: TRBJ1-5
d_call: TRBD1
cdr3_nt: TGTGCCAGTAGTATAAGAGGGGGCAGCCAGCCCCAGCATTTT
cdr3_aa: CASSIRGGSQPQHF

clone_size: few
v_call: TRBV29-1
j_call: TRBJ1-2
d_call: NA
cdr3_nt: TGCAGCGTGGGGGCGGGAGTCTATGGCTACACCTTC
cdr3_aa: CSVGAGVYGYTF

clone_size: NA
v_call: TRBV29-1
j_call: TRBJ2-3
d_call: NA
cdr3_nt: TGCAGCTTGGTCGGGCAGGGTACGGATACGCAGTATTTT
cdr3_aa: CSLVGQGTDTQYF

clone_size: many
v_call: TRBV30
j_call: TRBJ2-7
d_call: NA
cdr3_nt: TGTGCCTGGAGTGTTGGCGCCGAGCAGTACTTC
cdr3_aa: CAWSVGAEQYF

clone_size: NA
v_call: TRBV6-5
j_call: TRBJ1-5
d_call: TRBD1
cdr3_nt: TGTGCCAGCAGTTACTCTTGGGACAGTTATCAGCCCCAGCATTTT
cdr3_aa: CASSYSWDSYQPQHF

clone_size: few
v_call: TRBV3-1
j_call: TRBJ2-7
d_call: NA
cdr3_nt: TGTGCCAGCAGCCACTTGACAGCCTACTCCTACGAGCAGTACTTC
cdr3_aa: CASSHLTAYSYEQYF

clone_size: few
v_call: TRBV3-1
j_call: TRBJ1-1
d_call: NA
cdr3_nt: TGTGCCAGCAGCCATGCGCAGGGCGGGACTGAAGCTTTCTTT
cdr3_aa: CASSHAQGGTEAFF

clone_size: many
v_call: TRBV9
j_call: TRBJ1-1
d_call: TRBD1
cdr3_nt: TGTGCCAGCAGCCTAGTCGGGACAGGCAACACTGAAGCTTTCTTT
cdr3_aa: CASSLVGTGNTEAFF

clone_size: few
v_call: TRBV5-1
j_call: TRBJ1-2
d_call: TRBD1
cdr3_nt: TGCGCCAGCAGCTCCGGGACAGGCCTATCTCGAAGTAACTATGGCTACACCTTC
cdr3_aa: CASSSGTGLSRSNYGYTF

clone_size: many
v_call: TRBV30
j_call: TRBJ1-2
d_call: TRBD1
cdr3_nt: TGTGCCTGGGATCCGACAGGGGGCCGTGGCTACACCTTC
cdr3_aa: CAWDPTGGRGYTF

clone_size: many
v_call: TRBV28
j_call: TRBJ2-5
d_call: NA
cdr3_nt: TGTGCCAGCAGTCAGGGGTGGGAGACCCAGTACTTC
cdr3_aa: CASSQGWETQYF

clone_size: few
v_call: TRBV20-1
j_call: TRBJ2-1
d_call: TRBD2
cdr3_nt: TGCAGTGTTAGCCCTTTGCGGGAGGCCGATCTGGGCTCCTACAATGAGCAGTTCTTC
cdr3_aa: CSVSPLREADLGSYNEQFF

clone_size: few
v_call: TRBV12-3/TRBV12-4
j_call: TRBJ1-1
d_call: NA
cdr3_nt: TGTGCCAGCAGTTTAGGAAAAGGGCAAGCTTTCTTT
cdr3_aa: CASSLGKGQAFF

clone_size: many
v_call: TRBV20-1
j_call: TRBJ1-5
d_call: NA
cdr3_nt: TGCAGTGCTAAAAATAGCAATCAGCCCCAGCATTTT
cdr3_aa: CSAKNSNQPQHF

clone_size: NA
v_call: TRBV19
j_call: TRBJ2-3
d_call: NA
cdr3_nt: TGTGCCAGTAGTATGGGCCGAGATACGCAGTATTTT
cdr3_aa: CASSMGRDTQYF

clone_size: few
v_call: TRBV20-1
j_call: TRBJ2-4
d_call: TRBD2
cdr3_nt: TGCAGTGCTGGGGTAGCGGGAGGCAAAAACATTCAGTACTTC
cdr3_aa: CSAGVAGGKNIQYF

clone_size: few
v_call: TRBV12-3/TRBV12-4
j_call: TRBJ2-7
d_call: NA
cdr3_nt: TGTGCCAGCAGCCACTCTCTAGTGGTCGAGCAGTACTTC
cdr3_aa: CASSHSLVVEQYF